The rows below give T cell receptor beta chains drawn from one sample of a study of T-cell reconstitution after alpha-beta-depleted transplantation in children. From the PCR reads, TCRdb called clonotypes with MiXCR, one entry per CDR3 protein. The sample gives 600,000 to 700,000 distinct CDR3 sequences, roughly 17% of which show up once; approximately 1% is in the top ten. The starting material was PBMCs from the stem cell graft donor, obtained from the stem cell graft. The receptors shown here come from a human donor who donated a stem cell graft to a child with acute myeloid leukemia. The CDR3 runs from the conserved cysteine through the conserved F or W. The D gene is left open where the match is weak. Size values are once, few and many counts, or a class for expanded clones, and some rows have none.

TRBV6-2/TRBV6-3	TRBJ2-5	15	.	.	TGTGCCAGCAGTTTTATCGATTCGTACCAAGAGACCCAGTACTTC	CASSFIDSYQETQYF
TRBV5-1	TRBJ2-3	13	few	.	TGCGCCAGCAGCTTGCCAGGGCAAGATACGCAGTATTTT	CASSLPGQDTQYF
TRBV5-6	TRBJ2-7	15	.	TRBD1	TGTGCCAGCAGATCGAGGGGACAGGGGATCTACGAGCAGTACTTC	CASRSRGQGIYEQYF
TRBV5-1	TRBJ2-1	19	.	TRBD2	TGCGCCAGCAGCTTGGACCCACCTAGCGGGGGGTCTGGTTGGAATGAGCAGTTCTTC	CASSLDPPSGGSGWNEQFF
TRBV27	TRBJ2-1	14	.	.	TGTGCCAGCAGTTTCGGACGAGGGACTAATGAGCAGTTCTTC	CASSFGRGTNEQFF
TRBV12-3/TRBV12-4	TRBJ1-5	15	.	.	TGTGCCAGCACCCCTCGGGACGGAAGCAATCAGCCCCAGCATTTT	CASTPRDGSNQPQHF
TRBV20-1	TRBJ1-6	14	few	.	TGCAGTGCTAGAATGGGGCCTGATAATTCACCCCTCCACTTT	CSARMGPDNSPLHF
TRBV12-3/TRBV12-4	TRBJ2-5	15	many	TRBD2	TGTGCCAGCAGTCTTGGACTAGCGGGGGTTGAGACCCAGTACTTC	CASSLGLAGVETQYF
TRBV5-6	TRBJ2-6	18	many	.	TGTGCCAGCAGCTTCTTCGACGGACTCGACTCTGGGGCCAACGTCCTGACTTTC	CASSFFDGLDSGANVLTF
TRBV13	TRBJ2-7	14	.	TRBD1	TGTGCCAGCAGCTCGACTAACAGGGGATTTGAGCAGTACTTC	CASSSTNRGFEQYF
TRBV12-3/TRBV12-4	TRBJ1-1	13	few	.	TGTGCCAGCACAGACAACAGCCACACTGAAGCTTTCTTT	CASTDNSHTEAFF
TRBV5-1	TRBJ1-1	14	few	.	TGCGCCAGCTTCGGGGGTCAGGGGAACACTGAAGCTTTCTTT	CASFGGQGNTEAFF
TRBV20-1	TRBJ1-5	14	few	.	TGCAGTGCTAGAGATACAGGGAGCAATCAGCCCCAGCATTTT	CSARDTGSNQPQHF
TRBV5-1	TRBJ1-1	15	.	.	TGCGCCAGCAGCGAAGGGGGACGGGGATACACTGAAGCTTTCTTT	CASSEGGRGYTEAFF
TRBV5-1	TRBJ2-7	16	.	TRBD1	TGCGCCAGCAGCTTGACCCGGACAGGGGGCCTCTACGAGCAGTACTTC	CASSLTRTGGLYEQYF
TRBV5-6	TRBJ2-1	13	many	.	TGTGCCAGCAGGCTTGCCAGGGCCAATGAGCAGTTCTTC	CASRLARANEQFF
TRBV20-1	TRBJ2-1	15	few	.	TGCAGTGCTAGCAGGGGGGATCTTTCCTACAATGAGCAGTTCTTC	CSASRGDLSYNEQFF
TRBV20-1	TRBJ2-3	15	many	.	TGCAGTGCTAGGTCGGGACTTTCCCCCTCAGATACGCAGTATTTT	CSARSGLSPSDTQYF
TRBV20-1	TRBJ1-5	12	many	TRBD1	TGCAGTGCGGACAGGGGAAGGGCGCCCCAGCATTTT	CSADRGRAPQHF
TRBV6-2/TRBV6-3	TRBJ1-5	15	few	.	TGTGCCAGCAGTTACCGACAGGATAGCAATCAGCCCCAGCATTTT	CASSYRQDSNQPQHF
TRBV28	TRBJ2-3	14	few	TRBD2	TGTGCCAGCCGACCGGGACTAGCCGTCGATACGCAGTATTTT	CASRPGLAVDTQYF
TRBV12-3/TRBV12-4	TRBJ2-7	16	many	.	TGTGCCAGCAGTTCCTGGGTACGGGCCATTAACTACGAGCAGTACTTC	CASSSWVRAINYEQYF
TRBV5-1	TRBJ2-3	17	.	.	TGCGCCAGCAGCCTCCTGGGCAGACAGGTAGCATCGGGTACGCAGTATTTT	CASSLLGRQVASGTQYF
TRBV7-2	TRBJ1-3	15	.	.	TGTGCCAGCAGTCCGGGTCGAACGAGAGGAAACACCATATATTTT	CASSPGRTRGNTIYF
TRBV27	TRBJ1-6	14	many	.	TGTGCCAGCAGTTTAGAGCACAGGTTTTCACCCCTCCACTTT	CASSLEHRFSPLHF
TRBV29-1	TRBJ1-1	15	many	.	TGCAGCGTTGGTCAAGGGTCTAGAGGGAACACTGAAGCTTTCTTT	CSVGQGSRGNTEAFF
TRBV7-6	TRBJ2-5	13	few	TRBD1	TGTGCCAGCAGCAGAGGGACAGGGGGGACCCAGTACTTC	CASSRGTGGTQYF
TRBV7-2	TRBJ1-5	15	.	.	TGTGCCAGCAGCTTAAAAGGGGGAAACAATCAGCCCCAGCATTTT	CASSLKGGNNQPQHF
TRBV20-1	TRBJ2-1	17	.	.	TGCAGTGCTAGAGATCCCAAGGTGGCGGGGGCATACAATGAGCAGTTCTTC	CSARDPKVAGAYNEQFF
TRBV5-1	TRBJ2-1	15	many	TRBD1	TGTGCCAGCAGCTTAGGGACAGGGGGCTACAATGAGCAGTTCTTC	CASSLGTGGYNEQFF
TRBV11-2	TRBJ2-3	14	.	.	TGTGCCAGCAGCTCTAACGGGGGAGCAGATACGCAGTATTTT	CASSSNGGADTQYF
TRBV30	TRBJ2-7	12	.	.	TGTGCCTGGAGCGCGACGTGGGCCGAGCAGTACTTC	CAWSATWAEQYF
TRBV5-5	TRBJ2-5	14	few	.	TGTGCCAGCAGCCACGGACCTCCCGAGGAGACCCAGTACTTC	CASSHGPPEETQYF
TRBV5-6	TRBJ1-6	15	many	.	TGTGCCAGCAGCGGGCAAACAGGTAGCAATTCACCCCTCCACTTT	CASSGQTGSNSPLHF
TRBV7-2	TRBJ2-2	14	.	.	TGTGCCAGCAGCTTAGGGGGCACCACCGGGGAGCTGTTTTTT	CASSLGGTTGELFF
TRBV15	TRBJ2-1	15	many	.	TGTGCCACCAGCAGAGGCTCAGGTACTAGGAATGAGCAGTTCTTC	CATSRGSGTRNEQFF
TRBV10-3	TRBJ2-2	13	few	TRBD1	TGTGCCATTTTGGACAGGGAAACCGGGGAGCTGTTTTTT	CAILDRETGELFF
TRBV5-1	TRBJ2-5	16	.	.	TGCGCCAGCAGCGTCCGGGGGGCTACCGTAGAAGAGACCCAGTACTTC	CASSVRGATVEETQYF
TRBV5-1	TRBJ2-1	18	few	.	TGCGCCAGCAAACCCGAGGCGGGCAGGCGGATTCCTAACAATGAGCAGTTCTTC	CASKPEAGRRIPNNEQFF
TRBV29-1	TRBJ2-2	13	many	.	TGCAGCGTTGCGAGGGAAAACACCGGGGAGCTGTTTTTT	CSVARENTGELFF
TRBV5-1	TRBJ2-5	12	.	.	TGCGCCAGCAGCGTCGCAGGGACAACCCAGTACTTC	CASSVAGTTQYF
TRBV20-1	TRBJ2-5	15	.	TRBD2	TGCAGTGCGACGGGGCCGGGCGGGGGTCGAGAGACCCAGTACTTC	CSATGPGGGRETQYF
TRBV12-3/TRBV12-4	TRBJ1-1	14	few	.	TGTGCCAGCAGTCCGCCGGGGCCGGGCACTGAAGCTTTCTTT	CASSPPGPGTEAFF
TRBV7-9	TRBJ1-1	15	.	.	TGTGCCAGCAGCTCTCCCGGGACAATCCTTGGTGAAGCTTTCTTT	CASSSPGTILGEAFF
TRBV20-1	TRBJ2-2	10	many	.	TGCAGTGCTAGTCCCGGGGAGCTGTTTTTT	CSASPGELFF
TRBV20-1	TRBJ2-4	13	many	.	TGCAGTGCGAGAGGTGGCCCTGGTAACATTCAGTACTTC	CSARGGPGNIQYF
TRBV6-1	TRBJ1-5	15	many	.	TGTGCCAGCAGTGACAGGGAATTGAGCAATCAGCCCCAGCATTTT	CASSDRELSNQPQHF
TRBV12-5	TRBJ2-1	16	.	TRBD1	TGTGCTAGTGGTTTGGGCGGACAGGGGGAAGTTGATGAGCAGTTCTTC	CASGLGGQGEVDEQFF
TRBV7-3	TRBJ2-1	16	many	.	TGTGCCAGCAGCTTGGGCCCTCCCAAGGGCAAAAATGAGCAGTTCTTC	CASSLGPPKGKNEQFF
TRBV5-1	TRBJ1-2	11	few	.	TGCGCCAGCAGCTCAGGGACTGGCTACACCTTC	CASSSGTGYTF
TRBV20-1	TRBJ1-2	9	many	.	TGCAGTGCAAACGTTGACTACACCTTC	CSANVDYTF
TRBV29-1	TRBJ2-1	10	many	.	TGCAGCGGAAGAGGGGATGAGCAGTTCTTC	CSGRGDEQFF
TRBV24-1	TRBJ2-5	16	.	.	TGTGCCACCAGTGATTCGGCAGGGCCATACCAAGAGACCCAGTACTTC	CATSDSAGPYQETQYF
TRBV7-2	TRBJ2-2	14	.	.	TGTGCCAGCACCCCGCGAAGGGGAACCGGGGAGCTGTTTTTT	CASTPRRGTGELFF
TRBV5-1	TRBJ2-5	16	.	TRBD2	TGCGCCAGCAGCTTGGTAACGGGGGGACCCCAAGAGACCCAGTACTTC	CASSLVTGGPQETQYF